Each of the 6 T cell receptor beta chains below was sequenced from the same sample in a study of PD-1 blockade in classical Hodgkin lymphoma. Measured with immunoSEQ multiplex PCR; TCRdb has only the in-frame clones, and not every one. Among 21,000 or so clones listed, about 80% were seen once. Relapse was seen in all patients after autologous stem cell transplantation, and brentuximab vedotin exposure was variable. Specimen: peripheral blood mononuclear cells (PBMCs), collected before the second cycle of nivolumab. These receptors all stem from a human donor with classical Hodgkin lymphoma.

This clone was observed a handful of times. V is TRBV9 and J is TRBJ2-1; D is ambiguous. The germline V and J ends were trimmed by 4 bases and 0 bases, with 14 bases remaining between them. The CDR3 is 16 amino acids. Germline-derived CDR1 and CDR2 are SGDLS and YYNGEE. CDR3 bases: TGTGCCAGCAGCCCACGTATTCTGAGCTCCTACAATGAGCAGTTCTTC. It codes for CASSPRILSSYNEQFF.

This clone was found a few times. The chain uses TRBV2 and TRBJ2-1; 10 nucleotides line up with TRBD2. The CDR3 contains 15 residues. CDR1 is SNHLY and CDR2 is FYNNEI in the germline V gene. The ends lost 2 bases at V and 6 bases at J; junction bases unmatched: 4. CDR3 sequence (DNA): TGTGCCAGCAGTGAACTAGCGGGAGAGGCCAATGAGCAGTTCTTC. Protein: CASSELAGEANEQFF.

The rearrangement joins TRBV5-6 to TRBJ2-5; D possibly uses TRBD1 or TRBD2 (5 bases each). Trimming took off 0 bases at V and 1 base at J, with 16 bases between the two ends. The CDR3 consists of 17 residues. CDR1 is SGHDT and CDR2 is YYEEEE in the germline V gene. The CDR3 nucleotides are TGTGCCAGCAGCTTGGCCGGAATAGCGCAGGGCCAAGAGACCCAGTACTTC. It is translated as CASSLAGIAQGQETQYF.

The chain carries TRBV18 and TRBJ2-7, with D unclear. Trimming removed 2 bases at V and 0 bases at J, with 5 bases between. The CDR3 is made up of 13 amino acids. Germline V CDR1 and CDR2: KGHSH, LQKENI. In nucleotides, the CDR3 is TGTGCCAGCTCACCAACAGTCTCCTACGAGCAGTACTTC. Amino acids: CASSPTVSYEQYF.

This clone appeared a few times. This rearrangement joins TRBV6-4 to TRBJ1-5, with D possibly TRBD1 on 5 matching bases. Germline CDR1 and CDR2: MRHNA and SNTAGT. This CDR3 is built from 12 residues. The V end was cut by 2 bases, the J end by 6 bases, with 5 bases between. The CDR3 nucleotides are TGTGCCAGCAGTGACAGGGGTCAGCCCCAGCATTTT. This gives the protein CASSDRGQPQHF.

V usage is TRBV6-1 and J usage is TRBJ1-2, with TRBD1 as a possible D gene (5 bases). Between the trimmed V and J ends, which lost 3 bases and 0 bases, there was a span of 11 bases. The CDR3 has 15 residues. The V gene's germline CDR1 is MNHNS and CDR2 SASEGT. The CDR3 is CASSDRQTTNYGYTF. The DNA of the CDR3 is TGTGCCAGCAGTGACCGACAGACTACTAACTATGGCTACACCTTC.